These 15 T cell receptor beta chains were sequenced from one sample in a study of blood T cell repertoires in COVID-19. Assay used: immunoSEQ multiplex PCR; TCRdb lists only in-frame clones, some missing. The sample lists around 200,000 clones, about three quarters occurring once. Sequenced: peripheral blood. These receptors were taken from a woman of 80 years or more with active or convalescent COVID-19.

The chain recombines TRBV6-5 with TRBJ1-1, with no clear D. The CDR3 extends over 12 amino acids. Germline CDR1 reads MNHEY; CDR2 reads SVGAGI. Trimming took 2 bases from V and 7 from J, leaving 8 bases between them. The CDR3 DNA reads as TGTGCCAGCAGTTACGCGGTTAGTGAAGCTTTCTTT. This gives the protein CASSYAVSEAFF.

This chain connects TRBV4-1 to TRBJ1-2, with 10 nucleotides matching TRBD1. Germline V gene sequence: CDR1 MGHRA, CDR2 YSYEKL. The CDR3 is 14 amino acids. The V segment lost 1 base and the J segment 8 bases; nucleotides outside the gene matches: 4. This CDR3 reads CASSQAGTGVGYTF. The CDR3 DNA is TGCGCCAGCAGCCAAGCCGGGACAGGGGTCGGCTACACCTTC.

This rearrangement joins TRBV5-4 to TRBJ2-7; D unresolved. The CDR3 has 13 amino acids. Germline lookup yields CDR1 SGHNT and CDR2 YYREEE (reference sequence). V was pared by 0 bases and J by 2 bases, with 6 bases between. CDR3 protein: CASSLDRTYEQYF. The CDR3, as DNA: TGTGCCAGCAGCTTGGACAGAACCTACGAGCAGTACTTC.

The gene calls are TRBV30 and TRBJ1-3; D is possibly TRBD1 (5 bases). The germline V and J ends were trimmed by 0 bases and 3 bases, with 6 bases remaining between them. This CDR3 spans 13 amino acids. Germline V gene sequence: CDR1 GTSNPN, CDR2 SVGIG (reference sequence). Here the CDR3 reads CAWSVTGGNTIYF. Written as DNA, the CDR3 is TGTGCCTGGAGTGTAACAGGTGGAAACACCATATATTTT.

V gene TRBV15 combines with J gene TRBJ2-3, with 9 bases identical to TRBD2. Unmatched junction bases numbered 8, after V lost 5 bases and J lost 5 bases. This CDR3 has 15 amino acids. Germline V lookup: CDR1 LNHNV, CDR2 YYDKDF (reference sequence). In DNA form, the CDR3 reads TGTGCCACCAGCTCTTTAGCGGGGGTTGGAGATACGCAGTATTTT. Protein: CATSSLAGVGDTQYF.

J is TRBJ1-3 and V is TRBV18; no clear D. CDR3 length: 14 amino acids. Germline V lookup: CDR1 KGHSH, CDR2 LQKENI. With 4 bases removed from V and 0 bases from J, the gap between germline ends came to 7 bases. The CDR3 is CASSRASSGNTIYF. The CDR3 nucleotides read TGTGCCAGCTCACGAGCGAGCTCTGGAAACACCATATATTTT. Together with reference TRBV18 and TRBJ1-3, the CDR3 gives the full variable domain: NAGVMQNPRHLVRRRGQEARLRCSPMKGHSHVYWYRQLPEEGLKFMVYLQKENIIDESGMPKERFSAEFPKEGPSILRIQQVVRGDSAAYFCASSRASSGNTIYFGEGSWLTVV.

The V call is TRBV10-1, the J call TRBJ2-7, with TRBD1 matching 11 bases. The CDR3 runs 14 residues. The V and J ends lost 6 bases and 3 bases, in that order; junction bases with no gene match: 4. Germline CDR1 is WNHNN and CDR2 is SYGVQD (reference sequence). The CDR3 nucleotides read TGCGCCAGCAGCCCCGGGACAGGGGGCTACGAGCAGTACTTC. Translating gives CASSPGTGGYEQYF.

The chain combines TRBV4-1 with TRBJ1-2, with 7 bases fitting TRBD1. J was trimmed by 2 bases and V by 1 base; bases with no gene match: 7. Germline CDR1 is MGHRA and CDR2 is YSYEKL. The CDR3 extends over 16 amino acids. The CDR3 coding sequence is TGCGCCAGCAGCCAAGGTTCGGACAGGCGAAACTATGGCTACACCTTC. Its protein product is CASSQGSDRRNYGYTF.

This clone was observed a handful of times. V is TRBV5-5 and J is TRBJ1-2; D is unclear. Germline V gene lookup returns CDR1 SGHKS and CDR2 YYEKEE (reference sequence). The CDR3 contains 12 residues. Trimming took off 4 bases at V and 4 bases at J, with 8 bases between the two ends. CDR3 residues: CASSPNSYGYTF. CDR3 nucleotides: TGTGCCAGCAGCCCAAACAGCTATGGCTACACCTTC.

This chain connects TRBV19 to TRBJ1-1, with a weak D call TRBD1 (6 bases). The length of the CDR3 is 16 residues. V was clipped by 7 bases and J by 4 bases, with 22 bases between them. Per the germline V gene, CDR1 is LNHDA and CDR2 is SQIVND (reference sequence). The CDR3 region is CASNEGVYRRSTEAFF. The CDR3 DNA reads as TGTGCCAGTAATGAGGGGGTGTACCGGAGGAGCACTGAAGCTTTCTTT.

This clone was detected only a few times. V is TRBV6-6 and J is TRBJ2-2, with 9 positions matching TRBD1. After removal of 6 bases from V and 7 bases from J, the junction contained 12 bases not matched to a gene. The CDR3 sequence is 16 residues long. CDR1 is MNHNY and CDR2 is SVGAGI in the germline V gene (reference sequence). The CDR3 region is CASSKGQGVVGGELFF. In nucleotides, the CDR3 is TGTGCCAGCAGCAAGGGACAGGGCGTGGTAGGCGGGGAGCTGTTTTTT.

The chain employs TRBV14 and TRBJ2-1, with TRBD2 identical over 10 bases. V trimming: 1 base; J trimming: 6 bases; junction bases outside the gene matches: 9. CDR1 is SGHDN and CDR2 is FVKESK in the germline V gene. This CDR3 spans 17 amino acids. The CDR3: CASSQGPSGGSGNEQFF. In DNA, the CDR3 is TGTGCCAGCAGCCAAGGCCCTAGCGGGGGATCCGGCAATGAGCAGTTCTTC.

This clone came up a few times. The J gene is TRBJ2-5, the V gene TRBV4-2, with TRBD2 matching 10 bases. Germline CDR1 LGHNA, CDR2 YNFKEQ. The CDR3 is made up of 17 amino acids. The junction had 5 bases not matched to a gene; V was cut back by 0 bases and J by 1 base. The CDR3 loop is CASSQEGTSEGQETQYF. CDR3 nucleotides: TGTGCCAGCAGCCAAGAGGGGACTAGCGAGGGCCAAGAGACCCAGTACTTC.

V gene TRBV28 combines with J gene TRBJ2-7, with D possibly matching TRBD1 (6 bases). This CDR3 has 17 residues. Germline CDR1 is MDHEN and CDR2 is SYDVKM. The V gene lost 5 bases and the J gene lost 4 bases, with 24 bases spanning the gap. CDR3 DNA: TGTGCCAGCAGTCCCCCGTTAGGAAAGGGGGACGGGTACGAGCAGTACTTC. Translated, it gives CASSPPLGKGDGYEQYF.

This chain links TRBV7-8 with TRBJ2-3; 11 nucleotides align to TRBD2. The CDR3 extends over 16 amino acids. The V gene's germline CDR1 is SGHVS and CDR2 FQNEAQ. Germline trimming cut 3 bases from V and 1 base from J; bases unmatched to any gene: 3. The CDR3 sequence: CASSLLAGGRTDTQYF. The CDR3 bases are TGTGCCAGCAGCTTGCTAGCGGGGGGTCGCACAGATACGCAGTATTTT.